Listed here are 27 T cell receptor beta chains from one sample, sequenced in a study of regulatory T cells in long-lasting Graves disease. Time point in this sample: newly diagnosed GD, antithyroid drugs for less than 3 months. PBMC-extracted RNA yielded the TCR library. With iRepertoire HTBI primers and Arm-PCR of CDR3 regions, TCR beta libraries were built. TCRdb fed the multiplex PCR reads into MiXCR, producing one record per CDR3 protein. The sample contains some 490,000 distinct CDR3 sequences, approximately 12% of which appear only once. This sample also appeared in a second study, on T cells in Graves' hyperthyroidism and ophthalmopathy.

The source material was peripheral blood mononuclear cells (PBMCs), sampled at new diagnosis, from a patient treated with antithyroid drugs. The receptor set was obtained from a woman aged 25 to 45 with Graves disease.

This clonotype has a count of ten or more. The genes are TRBV19 and TRBJ1-2; 9 bases line up with TRBD1. CDR3 length equals 14 residues. Germline values: CDR1 LNHDA, CDR2 SQIVND (reference sequence). With V trimmed by 4 bases and J by 3 bases, 3 bases remained unmatched. CDR3 sequence: CASSKDRGYYGYTF. CDR3 DNA: TGTGCCAGTAGTAAGGACAGGGGATACTATGGCTACACCTTC.

There are many counts of this clonotype. V usage is TRBV24-1 and J usage is TRBJ1-5; 8 bases line up with TRBD1. There are 16 residues in the CDR3. Unmatched junction bases numbered 10, after V lost 4 bases and J lost 6 bases. Germline V gives CDR1 KGHDR, CDR2 SFDVKD. CDR3 sequence reads: CATSDSNQGAVQPQHF. DNA of the CDR3: TGTGCCACCAGTGACTCTAATCAGGGGGCCGTTCAGCCCCAGCATTTT.

This clonotype was seen at least ten times. This chain joins TRBV27 and TRBJ2-7; 9 positions agree with TRBD2. The CDR3 spans 15 residues. Germline V gene lookup returns CDR1 MNHEY and CDR2 SMNVEV (reference sequence). Trimming removed 5 bases from V and 5 bases from J; junction bases left unmatched: 10. The DNA for the CDR3 is TGTGCCAGCAGTATACCGGGACTAGCCCTGGACGAGCAGTACTTC. This gives the protein CASSIPGLALDEQYF.

As for this clonotype: One base separates it from a far larger clone, so it is likely a read error. The chain has TRBV11-2 and TRBJ2-7, with D maybe TRBD2 (5 bases). This CDR3 contains 16 residues. Germline CDR1 and CDR2: SGHAT and FQNNGV. This CDR3 is CASSLAPRLVGSEQYF. In DNA, the CDR3 is TGTGCCAGCAGTTTAGCCCCCCGCCTGGTAGGGAGCGAGCAGTACTTC.

Many counts were recorded for this clonotype. The chain links TRBV2 to TRBJ1-4; D is ambiguous. The CDR3 extends over 13 amino acids. CDR1 is SNHLY, CDR2 FYNNEI, per germline. Trimming stripped 6 bases from V and 5 bases from J, with 10 bases between. CDR3 nucleotides: TGTGCCAGCAGGGCCTACCTCAATGAAAAACTGTTTTTT. Translation gives CASRAYLNEKLFF.

The rearrangement joins TRBV14 to TRBJ2-3; D may match TRBD1 or TRBD2 (6 bases each). This CDR3 is built from 16 residues. Per germline, CDR1 SGHDN and CDR2 FVKESK. Deletions cut 4 bases from V and 3 bases from J, with 17 bases between. CDR3 nucleotides: TGTGCCAGCAGCCCCCGGAGGGGGGTCCTAACAGATACGCAGTATTTT. Translated: CASSPRRGVLTDTQYF.

This clonotype was detected ten times or more. The CDR3 bases are TGTGCCAGCAGTGAAGAGGACGAGCAGTACTTC. Its translation is CASSEEDEQYF. This chain links TRBV2 with TRBJ2-7; D remains unclear. Per germline, CDR1 SNHLY and CDR2 FYNNEI. V was pared by 1 base and J by 5 bases, with 3 bases between. There are 11 residues in the CDR3.

This clonotype was counted only a few times. The chain has TRBV6-1 and TRBJ2-1, with TRBD2 as a possible D gene (5 bases). Trimming shortened V by 8 bases and J by 6 bases, and 14 bases separated the two germline ends. The germline V gene has CDR1 MNHNS and CDR2 SASEGT. This CDR3 is built from 13 residues. CDR3 nucleotides: TGTGCCAGCTCCGGGGTCCGGGCCAATGAGCAGTTCTTC. Translated, it gives CASSGVRANEQFF.

The chain has TRBV18 and TRBJ2-3; D uncertain. Deletions cut 1 base from V and 5 bases from J, with 7 bases between. Germline V gene sequence: CDR1 KGHSH, CDR2 LQKENI. The CDR3 consists of 13 residues. The CDR3: CASSPLPRDTQYF. For the CDR3, the DNA is TGTGCCAGCTCACCACTCCCCAGAGATACGCAGTATTTT.

This clonotype was counted at least ten times. This rearrangement joins TRBV2 to TRBJ2-7; 7 bases match TRBD2. CDR1 SNHLY and CDR2 FYNNEI come from the germline V gene. The CDR3 loop spans 16 amino acids. J lost 1 base, V lost 5 bases, and 11 bases had no gene match. CDR3 sequence (DNA): TGTGCCAGCAGTAAGGAACAAGCGGGAAGTTCCTACGAGCAGTACTTC. As protein: CASSKEQAGSSYEQYF.

J is TRBJ2-7 and V is TRBV11-2; unclear D gene. The V end lost 4 bases, the J end lost 3 bases, and 16 bases lay between the germline ends. Germline-derived CDR1 and CDR2 are SGHAT and FQNNGV. This CDR3 has 15 amino acids. The CDR3 loop is CASSSTRNTLYEQYF. For the CDR3, the DNA is TGTGCCAGCAGCTCTACACGAAACACACTCTACGAGCAGTACTTC.

This clonotype was observed at least ten times. The chain uses TRBV7-2 and TRBJ2-7, with no clear D. Germline V lookup: CDR1 SGHTA, CDR2 FQGNSA. The V end lost 1 base, the J end lost 2 bases, and 9 bases lay between the germline ends. This CDR3 is 14 amino acids long. Written as DNA, the CDR3 is TGTGCCAGCAGCTTAGGGCGGTCTGCCTACGAGCAGTACTTC. It codes for CASSLGRSAYEQYF. Full variable domain (remainder filled in from reference TRBV7-2 and TRBJ2-7): GAGVSQSPSNKVTEKGKDVELRCDPISGHTALYWYRQSLGQGLEFLIYFQGNSAPDKSGLPSDRFSAERTGGSVSTLTIQRTQQEDSAVYLCASSLGRSAYEQYFGPGTRLTVT.

This clonotype has at least ten counts. V is TRBV3-1 and J is TRBJ1-1; a possible D gene is TRBD1 (5 bases). Trimming removed 2 bases from V and 8 bases from J, with 6 bases in between. CDR1 and CDR2 (germline): LGHDT, YNNKEL (reference sequence). The CDR3 is 11 residues long. CDR3 in amino acids: CASSQTGEAFF. CDR3 DNA: TGTGCCAGCAGCCAAACAGGAGAAGCTTTCTTT.

The chain carries TRBV10-2 and TRBJ2-3, with 8 nucleotides matching TRBD2. The CDR3 spans 15 residues. J was trimmed by 4 bases and V by 4 bases; bases with no gene match: 7. CDR1 and CDR2 from the germline V gene are WSHSY and SAAADI. DNA for the CDR3: TGCGCCAGCAGTGCGCGGGGGGTTAGGGCAGATACGCAGTATTTT. Residues: CASSARGVRADTQYF.

On this clonotype: A read error is possible here, since a much larger clone lies one base away. The chain carries TRBV28 and TRBJ1-4; TRBD1 matches at 10 bases. CDR1 MDHEN and CDR2 SYDVKM come from the germline V gene. The CDR3 covers 12 residues. This CDR3 is CAGGTGDEKLLF. The CDR3 DNA reads as TGTGCCGGCGGGACAGGGGATGAAAAACTGCTTTTT.

This clonotype was seen repeatedly, ten times or more. This sequence joins TRBV27 and TRBJ2-1; D remains ambiguous. The CDR3 runs 14 residues. The germline V gene encodes CDR1 MNHEY and CDR2 SMNVEV (reference sequence). V gave up 5 bases and J gave up 3 bases, with 11 bases separating them. The CDR3 DNA is TGTGCCAGCAGTAACCTGGGCCTCTACAATGAGCAGTTCTTC. Amino acid sequence: CASSNLGLYNEQFF.

This clonotype was seen more than once but under ten times. The V and J genes are TRBV18 and TRBJ1-2, with D tentatively TRBD1 (5 bases). The CDR3 runs to 16 residues. Germline CDR1 and CDR2: KGHSH and LQKENI. V was cut by 0 bases and J by 3 bases, with 14 bases left in between. CDR3 DNA: TGTGCCAGCTCACCACCTTCAACGGGAGGGGACTATGGCTACACCTTC. Protein: CASSPPSTGGDYGYTF.

This clonotype was seen repeatedly, ten times or more. The CDR3 loop reads CASSQDYTYNEQFF. In DNA form, the CDR3 reads TGTGCCAGTAGCCAGGACTACACCTACAATGAGCAGTTCTTC. The V gene is TRBV19, the J gene TRBJ2-1, with a possible D match to TRBD2 (6 bases). Per the germline V gene, CDR1 is LNHDA and CDR2 is SQIVND (reference sequence). V was cut by 6 bases and J by 2 bases, with 11 bases left in between. CDR3 length: 14 amino acids.

This clonotype was observed a handful of times. This chain connects TRBV25-1 to TRBJ2-1; D is unclear. This CDR3 is built from 13 residues. The V gene lost 0 bases and the J gene lost 7 bases, with 7 bases spanning the gap. CDR1 and CDR2 from the germline V gene are MGHDK and SYGVNS. CDR3 loop: CASSEYNLNEQFF. Here the CDR3 DNA reads TGTGCCAGCAGTGAATATAACTTGAATGAGCAGTTCTTC.

In its sample, this clonotype was seen many times. V and J are TRBV4-3 and TRBJ2-5; weak D call: TRBD2 (6 bases). Trimming stripped 0 bases from V and 5 bases from J, with 10 bases between. This CDR3 is 14 amino acids long. Germline V lookup: CDR1 LGHNA, CDR2 YSLEER. The CDR3 region has the DNA TGCGCCAGCAGCCAAGAGCGGGATTGGGAGACCCAGTACTTC. Translated: CASSQERDWETQYF.

This clonotype was detected ten times or more. V is TRBV7-8 and J is TRBJ2-2; no firm D call. V lost 5 bases to trimming and J lost 1 base, with 11 bases between them. The germline gives CDR1 SGHVS, CDR2 FQNEAQ. The CDR3 totals 15 residues. CDR3 protein: CASSTRNRNTGELFF. As DNA, the CDR3 is TGTGCCAGCAGCACCCGGAACCGGAACACCGGGGAGCTGTTTTTT.

This clonotype was observed at least ten times. The chain is built from TRBV19 and TRBJ2-1; 7 bases match TRBD2. Germline trimming cut 5 bases from V and 2 bases from J; bases unmatched to any gene: 18. The CDR3 runs to 19 residues. Germline V gives CDR1 LNHDA, CDR2 SQIVND (reference sequence). CDR3 bases: TGTGCCAGTAGTCTCGACTCCCCCCAGCTAGCGGCGCCCTACAATGAGCAGTTCTTC. Its translation: CASSLDSPQLAAPYNEQFF.

The chain uses TRBV7-9 and TRBJ2-1, with D unresolved. The CDR3 is made up of 13 amino acids. Per germline, CDR1 SEHNR and CDR2 FQNEAQ (reference sequence). V shed 3 bases and J shed 9 bases, with 12 bases lying between them. The chain's CDR3 is CASSFSGPGEQFF. The CDR3 DNA follows: TGTGCCAGCAGCTTTTCTGGTCCTGGTGAGCAGTTCTTC.

The table lists this clonotype with a few counts. This sequence joins TRBV4-1 and TRBJ1-6; D is undetermined. This CDR3 comprises 13 residues. V dropped 8 bases and J dropped 7 bases, with 12 bases sitting between them. CDR1 MGHRA and CDR2 YSYEKL come from the germline V gene. The CDR3 loop reads CASGHSPNSPLHF. The CDR3 nucleotides are TGCGCCAGCGGTCACTCACCAAATTCACCCCTCCACTTT.

In this sample, this clonotype turned up many times. The chain couples TRBV7-2 to TRBJ2-7; the match to TRBD2 covers 11 bases. J lost 2 bases, V lost 4 bases, and 4 bases had no gene match. The CDR3 has 15 amino acids. Germline V CDR1 and CDR2: SGHTA, FQGNSA. The DNA of the CDR3 is TGTGCCAGCAGCTGGGTGACTAGCGGGGCCTACGAGCAGTACTTC. Protein product: CASSWVTSGAYEQYF.

This clonotype was seen many times. The V and J genes are TRBV5-4 and TRBJ1-1; tentatively, D is TRBD1 (5 bases). The CDR3 has 14 residues. Germline CDR1 is SGHNT and CDR2 is YYREEE (reference sequence). Trimming left V 3 bases short and J 5 bases short, with 14 bases between. The CDR3 region is CASSWDGRTTEAFF. In nucleotides, the CDR3 is TGTGCCAGCAGCTGGGACGGACGAACTACTGAAGCTTTCTTT.

There are many counts of this clonotype. This chain connects TRBV6-5 to TRBJ1-6; D may be TRBD1 (6 bases). CDR3 length equals 15 residues. V lost 0 bases to trimming and J lost 7 bases, with 10 bases between them. Germline loops: CDR1 MNHEY, CDR2 SVGAGI. The CDR3 here is CASSYSQGWNSPLHF. CDR3 nucleotide sequence: TGTGCCAGCAGTTACTCGCAGGGGTGGAATTCACCCCTCCACTTT.